This T cell receptor beta chain was profiled in a study of neurological immune-mediated disorders. One entry per CDR3 protein, called by TCRdb with MiXCR from the 5' RACE reads. This repertoire shows approximately 44,000 distinct CDR3 sequences, over 5.5% found once; its top ten account for approximately 1.5%. The CDR3 is 16 residues long. Germline CDR1 reads SGHTA; CDR2 reads FQGNSA. V dropped 4 bases and J dropped 6 bases, with 18 bases sitting between them. This clonotype was counted at least ten times. The clonotype was recovered from a woman aged 18-30 years with multiple sclerosis. The chain carries TRBV7-2 and TRBJ2-2, with D possibly being TRBD2 (6 bases). Sequenced: CD4+ T cells from blood. The CDR3 bases are TGTGCCAGCAGCTCAAGCCTGACTAGTATGTCCGGGGAGCTGTTTTTT. Translation gives CASSSSLTSMSGELFF.